This entry lists 6 T cell receptor beta chains sequenced from one sample in a study of T cells in localized non-small cell lung cancer. Clones were read by immunoSEQ multiplex PCR, and TCRdb kept only the in-frame ones, dropping some. Altogether about 28,000 clones are present, roughly 88% being singletons, with the ten largest covering approximately 0.99%. The sample consisted of peripheral blood, taken before any cancer treatment. The receptors were gathered from a woman aged 40 to 75 with stage I lung adenocarcinoma.

This clone showed up just a few times. J is TRBJ1-2 and V is TRBV20-1; D ambiguous. The CDR3 has 11 residues. The germline V gene has CDR1 DFQATT and CDR2 SNEGSKA (reference sequence). Trimming removed 3 bases at V and 1 base at J, with 3 bases between. The chain's CDR3 is CSASDNYGYTF. CDR3 DNA sequence: TGCAGTGCTAGTGATAACTATGGCTACACCTTC.

This clone occurred a few times. The V call is TRBV10-3, the J call TRBJ2-5; TRBD2 might be the D (7 bases). Germline V gene sequence: CDR1 ENHRY, CDR2 SYGVKD. CDR3 size: 17 residues. V lost 2 bases and J lost 4, with 20 bases in between. The CDR3 is CAISERVAGAGGETQYF. CDR3 in DNA: TGTGCCATCAGTGAGCGGGTGGCGGGGGCCGGCGGAGAGACCCAGTACTTC.

V usage is TRBV27 and J usage is TRBJ2-7; 13 bases line up with TRBD2. With V trimmed by 5 bases and J by 12 bases, 13 bases remained unmatched. The CDR3 has 15 residues. Germline assignment: CDR1 MNHEY and CDR2 SMNVEV (reference sequence). The CDR3 DNA is TGTGCCAGCAGTCCCGGCCCGGGACTAGCGGGGTCTTGGTACTTC. Amino acids: CASSPGPGLAGSWYF.

V is TRBV5-4 and J is TRBJ1-2; TRBD1 agrees at 7 bases. Germline assignment: CDR1 SGHNT and CDR2 YYREEE (reference sequence). Trimming took 4 bases from V and 5 from J; bases not matched to a gene: 11. This CDR3 region has 15 residues. This CDR3 is CASSPMSGTDYGYTF. The CDR3 DNA reads as TGTGCCAGCAGCCCGATGAGCGGGACAGATTATGGCTACACCTTC.

The CDR3 region has the DNA TGTGCCAGCAGTAGGCGGGGCGCAGGGGGCGAGGAGCTGTTTTTT. This codes for CASSRRGAGGEELFF. V is TRBV6-5 and J is TRBJ2-2; 8 bases line up with TRBD1. The CDR3 totals 15 residues. Germline CDR1 and CDR2: MNHEY and SVGAGI. Losses at the gene ends were 5 bases for V and 10 bases for J; bases not matched to a gene: 12.

The chain employs TRBV5-6 and TRBJ2-4, with 7 bases that match TRBD1. This CDR3 has 16 amino acids. CDR1 and CDR2 from the germline V gene are SGHDT and YYEEEE. V was pared by 4 bases and J by 1 base, with 8 bases of the junction left unmatched. The CDR3: CASSPAKTGAKNIQYF. DNA of the CDR3: TGTGCCAGCAGCCCCGCCAAGACAGGGGCCAAAAACATTCAGTACTTC.